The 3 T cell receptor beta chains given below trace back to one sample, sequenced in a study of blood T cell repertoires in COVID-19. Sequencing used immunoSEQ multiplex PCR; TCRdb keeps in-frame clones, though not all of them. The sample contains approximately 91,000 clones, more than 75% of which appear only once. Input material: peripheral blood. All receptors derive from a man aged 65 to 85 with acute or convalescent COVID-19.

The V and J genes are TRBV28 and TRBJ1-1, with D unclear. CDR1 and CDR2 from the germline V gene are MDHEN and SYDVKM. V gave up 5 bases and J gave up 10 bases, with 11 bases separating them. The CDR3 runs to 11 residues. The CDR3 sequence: CASSDTVTAFF. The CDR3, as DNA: TGTGCCAGCAGTGACACAGTTACAGCTTTCTTT.

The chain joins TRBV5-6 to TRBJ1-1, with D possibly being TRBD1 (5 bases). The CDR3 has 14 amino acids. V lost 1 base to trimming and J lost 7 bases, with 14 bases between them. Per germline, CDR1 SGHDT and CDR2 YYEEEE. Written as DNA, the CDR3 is TGTGCCAGCAGCTTGCTTTTACAGGCCCTTGAAGCTTTCTTT. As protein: CASSLLLQALEAFF.

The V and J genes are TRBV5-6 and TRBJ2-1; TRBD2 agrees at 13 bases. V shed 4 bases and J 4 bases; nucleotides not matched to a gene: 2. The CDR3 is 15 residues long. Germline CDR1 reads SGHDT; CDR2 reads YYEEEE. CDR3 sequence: CASSRTSGGYNEQFF. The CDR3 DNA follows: TGTGCCAGCAGCCGGACTAGCGGGGGATACAATGAGCAGTTCTTC.